Described below is a single TCR beta chain sequence and its context. TCRdb itself ran the 5' RACE reads through MiXCR, one entry per CDR3 protein. The top ten hold around 12% of the sample, which has over 450,000 distinct CDR3 sequences, 20% seen once. This sample stems from a study of T-cell memory formation after mild COVID-19. This CDR3 has 15 amino acids. Trimming stripped 4 bases from V and 0 bases from J, with 11 bases between. The germline V gene has CDR1 SGDLS and CDR2 YYNGEE. This chain uses TRBV9 with TRBJ1-5; possibly TRBD1 for D (5 bases). Material for sequencing was PBMCs or a T cell subset sorted from them (not recorded which). This TCR was recovered from an adult woman who had mild COVID-19 (a few samples of this study predate the infection). Cell type and time point are not known. Written as DNA, the CDR3 is TGTGCCAGCAGCCCTCATCAGGGTAGCAATCAGCCCCAGCATTTT. Amino acid sequence: CASSPHQGSNQPQHF.